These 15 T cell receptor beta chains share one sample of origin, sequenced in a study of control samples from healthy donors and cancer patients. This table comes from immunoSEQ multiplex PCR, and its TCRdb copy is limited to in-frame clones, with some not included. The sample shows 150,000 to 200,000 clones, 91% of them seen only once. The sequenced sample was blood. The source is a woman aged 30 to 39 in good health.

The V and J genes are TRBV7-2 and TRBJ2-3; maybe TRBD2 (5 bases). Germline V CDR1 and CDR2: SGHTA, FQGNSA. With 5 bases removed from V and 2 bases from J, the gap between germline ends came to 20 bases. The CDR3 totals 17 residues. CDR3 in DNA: TGTGCCAGCAGCCTGAAGTCCAGCGGAGCCGACACAGATACGCAGTATTTT. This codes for CASSLKSSGADTDTQYF.

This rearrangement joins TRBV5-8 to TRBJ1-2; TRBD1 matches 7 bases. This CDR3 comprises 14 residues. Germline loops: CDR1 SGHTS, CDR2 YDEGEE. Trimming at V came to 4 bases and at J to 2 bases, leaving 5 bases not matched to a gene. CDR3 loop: CASSDRVRNYGYTF. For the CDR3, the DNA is TGTGCCAGCAGCGACAGGGTACGAAACTATGGCTACACCTTC.

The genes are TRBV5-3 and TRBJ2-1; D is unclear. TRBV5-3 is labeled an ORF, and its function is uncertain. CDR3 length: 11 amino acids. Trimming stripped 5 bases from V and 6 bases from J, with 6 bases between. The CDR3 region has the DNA TGTGCCAGAAGTTGGACCAATGAGCAGTTCTTC. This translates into CARSWTNEQFF.

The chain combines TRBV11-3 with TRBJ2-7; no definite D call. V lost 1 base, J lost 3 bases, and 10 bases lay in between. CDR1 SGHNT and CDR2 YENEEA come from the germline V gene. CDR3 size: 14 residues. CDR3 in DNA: TGTGCCAGCAGCTTAGGGGTCGGAAACTACGAGCAGTACTTC. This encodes CASSLGVGNYEQYF.

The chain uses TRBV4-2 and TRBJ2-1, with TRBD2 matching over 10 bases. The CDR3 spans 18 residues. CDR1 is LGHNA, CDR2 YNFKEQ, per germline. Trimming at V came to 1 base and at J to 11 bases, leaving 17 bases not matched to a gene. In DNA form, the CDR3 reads TGTGCCAGCAGCCAAGCTTTCGCGACGAGCGGGGGGGCGGGGAAGCAGTTCTTC. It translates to CASSQAFATSGGAGKQFF.

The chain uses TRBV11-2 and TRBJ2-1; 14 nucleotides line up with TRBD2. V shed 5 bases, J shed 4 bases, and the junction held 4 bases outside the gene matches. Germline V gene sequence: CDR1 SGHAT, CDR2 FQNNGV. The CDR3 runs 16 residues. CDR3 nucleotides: TGTGCCAGCAGCACCCGGACTAGCGGGAGGTACAATGAGCAGTTCTTC. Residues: CASSTRTSGRYNEQFF.

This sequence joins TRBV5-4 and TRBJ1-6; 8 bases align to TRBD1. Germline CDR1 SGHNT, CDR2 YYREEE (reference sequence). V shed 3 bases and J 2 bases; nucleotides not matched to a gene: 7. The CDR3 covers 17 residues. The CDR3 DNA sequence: TGTGCCAGCAGCTGGGCAGGGGGCGCTACCTATAATTCACCCCTCCACTTT. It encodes CASSWAGGATYNSPLHF. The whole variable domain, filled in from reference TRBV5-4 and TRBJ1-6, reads ETGVTQSPTHLIKTRGQQVTLRCSSQSGHNTVSWYQQALGQGPQFIFQYYREEENGRGNFPPRFSGLQFPNYSSELNVNALELDDSALYLCASSWAGGATYNSPLHFGNGTRLTVT.

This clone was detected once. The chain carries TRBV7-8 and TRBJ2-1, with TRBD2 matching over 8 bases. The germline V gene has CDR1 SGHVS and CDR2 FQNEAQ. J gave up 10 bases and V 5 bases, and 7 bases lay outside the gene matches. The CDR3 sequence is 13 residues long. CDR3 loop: CASSNTGRGEQFF. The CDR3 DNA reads TGTGCCAGCAGCAATACCGGGAGGGGGGAGCAGTTCTTC. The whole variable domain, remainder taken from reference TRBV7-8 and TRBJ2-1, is GAGVSQSPRYKVAKRGQDVALRCDPISGHVSLFWYQQALGQGPEFLTYFQNEAQLDKSGLPSDRFFAERPEGSVSTLKIQRTQQEDSAVYLCASSNTGRGEQFFGPGTRLTVL.

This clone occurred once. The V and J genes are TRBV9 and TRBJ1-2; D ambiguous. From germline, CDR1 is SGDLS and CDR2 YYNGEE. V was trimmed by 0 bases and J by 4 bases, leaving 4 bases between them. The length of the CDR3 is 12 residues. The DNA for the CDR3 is TGTGCCAGCAGCGTAGGTCCCTATGGCTACACCTTC. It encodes CASSVGPYGYTF.

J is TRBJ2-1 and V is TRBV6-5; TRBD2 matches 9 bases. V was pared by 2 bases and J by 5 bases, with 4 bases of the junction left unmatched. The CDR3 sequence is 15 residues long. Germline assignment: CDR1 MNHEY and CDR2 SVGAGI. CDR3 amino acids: CASSYGGRAHNEQFF. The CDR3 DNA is TGTGCCAGCAGTTACGGCGGGAGGGCCCACAATGAGCAGTTCTTC.

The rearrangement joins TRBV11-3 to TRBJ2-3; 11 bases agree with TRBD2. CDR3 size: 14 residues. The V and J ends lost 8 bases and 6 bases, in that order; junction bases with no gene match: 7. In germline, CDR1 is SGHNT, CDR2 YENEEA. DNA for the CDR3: TGTGCCAGCGTTGGACTAGCGGGCTCGGATACGCAGTATTTT. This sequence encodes CASVGLAGSDTQYF.

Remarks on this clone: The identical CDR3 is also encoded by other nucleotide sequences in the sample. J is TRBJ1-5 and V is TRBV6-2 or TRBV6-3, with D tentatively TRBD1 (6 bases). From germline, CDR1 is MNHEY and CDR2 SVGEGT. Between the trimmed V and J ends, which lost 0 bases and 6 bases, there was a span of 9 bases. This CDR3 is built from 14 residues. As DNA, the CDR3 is TGTGCCAGCAGTTACTCAGGGGGGGGTCAGCCCCAGCATTTT. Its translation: CASSYSGGGQPQHF.

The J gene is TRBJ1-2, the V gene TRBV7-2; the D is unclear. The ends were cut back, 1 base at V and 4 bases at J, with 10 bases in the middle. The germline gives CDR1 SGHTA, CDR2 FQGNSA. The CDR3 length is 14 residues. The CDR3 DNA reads TGTGCCAGCAGCTTAGATCTAGGGCCCTATGGCTACACCTTC. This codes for CASSLDLGPYGYTF.

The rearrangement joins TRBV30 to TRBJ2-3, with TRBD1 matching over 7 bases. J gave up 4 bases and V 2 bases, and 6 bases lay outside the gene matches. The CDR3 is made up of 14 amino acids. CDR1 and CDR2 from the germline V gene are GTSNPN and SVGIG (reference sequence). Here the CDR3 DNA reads TGTGCCTGGAGTAGTACAGGGGCGGCAGATACGCAGTATTTT. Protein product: CAWSSTGAADTQYF. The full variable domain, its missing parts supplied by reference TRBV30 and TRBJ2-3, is SQTIHQWPATLVQPVGSPLSLECTVEGTSNPNLYWYRQAAGRGLQLLFYSVGIGQISSEVPQNLSASRPQDRQFILSSKKLLLSDSGFYLCAWSSTGAADTQYFGPGTRLTVL.

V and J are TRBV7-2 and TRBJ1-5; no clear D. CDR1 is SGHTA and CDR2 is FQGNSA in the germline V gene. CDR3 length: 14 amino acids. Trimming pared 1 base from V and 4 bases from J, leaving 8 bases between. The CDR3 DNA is TGTGCCAGCAGCTTAGTACAGTTTAATCAGCCCCAGCATTTT. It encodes CASSLVQFNQPQHF.